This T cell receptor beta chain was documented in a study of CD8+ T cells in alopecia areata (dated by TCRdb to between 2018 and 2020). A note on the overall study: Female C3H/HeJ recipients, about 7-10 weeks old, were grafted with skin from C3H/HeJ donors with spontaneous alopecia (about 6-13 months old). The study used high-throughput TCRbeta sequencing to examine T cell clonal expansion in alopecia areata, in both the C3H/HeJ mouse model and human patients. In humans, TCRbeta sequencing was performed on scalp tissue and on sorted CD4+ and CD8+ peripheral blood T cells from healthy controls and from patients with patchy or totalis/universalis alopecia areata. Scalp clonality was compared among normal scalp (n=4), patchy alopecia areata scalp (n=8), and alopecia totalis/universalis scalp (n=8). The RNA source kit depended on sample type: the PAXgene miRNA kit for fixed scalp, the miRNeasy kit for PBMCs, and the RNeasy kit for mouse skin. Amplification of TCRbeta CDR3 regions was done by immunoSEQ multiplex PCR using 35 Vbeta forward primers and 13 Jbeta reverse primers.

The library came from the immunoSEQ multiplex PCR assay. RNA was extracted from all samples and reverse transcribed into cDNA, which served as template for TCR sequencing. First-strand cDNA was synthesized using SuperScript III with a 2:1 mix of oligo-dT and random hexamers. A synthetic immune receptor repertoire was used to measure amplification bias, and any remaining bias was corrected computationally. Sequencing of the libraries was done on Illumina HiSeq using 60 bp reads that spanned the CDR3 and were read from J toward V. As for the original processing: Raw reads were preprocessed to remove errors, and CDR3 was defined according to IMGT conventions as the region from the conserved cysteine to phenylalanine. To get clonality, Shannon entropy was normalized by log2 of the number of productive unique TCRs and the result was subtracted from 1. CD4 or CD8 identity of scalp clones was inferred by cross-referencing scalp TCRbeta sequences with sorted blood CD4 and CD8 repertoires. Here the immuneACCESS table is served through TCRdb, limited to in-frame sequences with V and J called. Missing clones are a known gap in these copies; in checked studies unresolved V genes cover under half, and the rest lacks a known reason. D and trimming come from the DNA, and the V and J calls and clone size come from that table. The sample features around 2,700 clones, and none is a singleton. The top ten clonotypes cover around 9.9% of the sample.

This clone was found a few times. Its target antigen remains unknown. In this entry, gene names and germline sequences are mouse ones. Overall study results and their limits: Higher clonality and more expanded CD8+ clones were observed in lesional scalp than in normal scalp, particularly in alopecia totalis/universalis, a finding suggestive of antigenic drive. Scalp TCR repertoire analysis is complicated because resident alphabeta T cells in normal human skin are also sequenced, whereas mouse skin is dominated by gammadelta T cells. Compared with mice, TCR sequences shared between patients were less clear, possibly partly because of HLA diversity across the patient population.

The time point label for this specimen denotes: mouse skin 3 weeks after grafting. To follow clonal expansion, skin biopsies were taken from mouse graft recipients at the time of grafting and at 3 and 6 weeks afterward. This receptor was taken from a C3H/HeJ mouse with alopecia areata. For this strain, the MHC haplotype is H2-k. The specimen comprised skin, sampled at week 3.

The CDR3 region has the sequence CASSSGLSYEQYF. CDR3 DNA (partial): TGTGCTAGCAGTTCAGGACTCTCCTAT. The chain links TRBV29 with TRBJ2-7; the D region possibly corresponds to TRBD2 (5 bases align). The CDR3 extends 4 residues past the end of the read, so its final part is completed from the germline J gene. At the junction V is shortened by 4 bases and J by 0 bases, with 7 bases in between. CDR1 and CDR2, looked up from the germline V gene, are MSHET and SYDVDS. The CDR3 spans 13 residues, from the cysteine through the phenylalanine. The CDR3 was read in part: 27 bases, with the frame set at base 1.